This T cell receptor beta chain was recovered during a study of T cell responses to AZD1222 COVID-19 vaccine. A note on this clone: What it binds is not known.

Here immunoSEQ multiplex PCR was the method, and the copy in TCRdb shows in-frame clones only, minus some. There are some 80,000 clones in the sample; 90% occur only once, and roughly 5.6% lies in the top ten. This CDR3 contains 13 residues. The germline V gene encodes CDR1 LGHDT and CDR2 YNNKEL (reference sequence). After removal of 9 bases from V and 10 bases from J, the junction contained 8 bases not matched to a gene. General study results and limits: CD4 TCRs covered the whole spike, strongest at regions 160-218 and 743-854. Targeting of unmutated variant regions was reportedly seen in nearly half of spike-specific TCRs.

This receptor was obtained from an adult in good health. This chain links TRBV3-1 (or the pseudogene TRBV3-2) with TRBJ1-6; 8 nucleotides line up with TRBD1. The sequences come from peripheral blood, collected on day 0 of AZD1222 vaccination. Here the CDR3 DNA reads TGTGCCAGTTCTCAGACAGGGGTCTCACCCCTCCACTTT. This sequence encodes CASSQTGVSPLHF.